The clone carrying this T cell receptor beta chain was observed a handful of times. Its antigen remains unidentified. TCRdb re-derived calls from the RT-PCR reads in MiXCR, one entry per CDR3 protein. The table shows more than 400,000 distinct CDR3 sequences, with about 10% occurring only once. The entry originates in a study of response to subunit inactivated influenza vaccine. The CDR3 runs to 12 residues. The germline V gene has CDR1 SGHTA and CDR2 FQGTGA. V was trimmed by 4 bases and J by 10 bases, leaving 11 bases between them. Study-level results: After each seasonal influenza vaccination, few new T cells are recruited, the authors suggested.

The specimen comprised PBMCs from blood, sampled 45 days after vaccination. The receptor was isolated from a man in his fifties who received an inactivated influenza vaccine. The V gene is TRBV7-3, the J gene TRBJ2-1, with D perhaps being TRBD1 or TRBD2 (6 bases each). The CDR3 DNA reads as TGTGCCAGCAGCTACGGAGGGGGGGAGCAGTTCTTC. Amino acid sequence: CASSYGGGEQFF.